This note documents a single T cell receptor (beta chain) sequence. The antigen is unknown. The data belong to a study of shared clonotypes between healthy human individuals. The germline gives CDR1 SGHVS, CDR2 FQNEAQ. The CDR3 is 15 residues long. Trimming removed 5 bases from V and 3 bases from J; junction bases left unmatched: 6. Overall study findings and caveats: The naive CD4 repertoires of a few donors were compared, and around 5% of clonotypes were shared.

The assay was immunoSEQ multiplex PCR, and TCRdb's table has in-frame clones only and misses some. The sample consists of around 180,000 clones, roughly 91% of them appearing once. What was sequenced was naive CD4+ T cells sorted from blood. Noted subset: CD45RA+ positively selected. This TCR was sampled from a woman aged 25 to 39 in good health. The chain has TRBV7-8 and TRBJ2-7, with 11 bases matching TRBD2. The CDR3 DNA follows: TGTGCCAGCAGCAAAACTAGCGGGAGCCTCTACGAGCAGTACTTC. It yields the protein CASSKTSGSLYEQYF.